These T cell receptor beta chains were read from a single sample in a study of OX40 agonist ivuxolimab in advanced cancers. Produced via immunoSEQ multiplex PCR; TCRdb's table is partial and in-frame only. The sample has 20,000 or so clones, approximately 78% seen once. The specimen comprised CD4+ or CD8+ T cells sorted from blood, sampled in a trial of the OX40 agonist ivuxolimab. These receptor sequences come from an adult with an advanced solid tumor such as melanoma, head and neck, liver or kidney cancer. Both conserved end residues are part of each CDR3. The D gene is left open where the match is weak. Rows give clone size only sometimes, using once, few, many, or a class for an expanded clone.

j_call	v_call	clone_size	cdr3_length	d_call	cdr3_nt	cdr3_aa
TRBJ1-5	TRBV27	NA	14	TRBD1	TGTGCCAGCAGTTCAGGGGGACCCACTCAGCCCCAGCATTTT	CASSSGGPTQPQHF
TRBJ2-7	TRBV5-5	NA	12	NA	TGTGCCAGCAGCAAGAACAGGCCCGAGCAGTACTTC	CASSKNRPEQYF
TRBJ1-5	TRBV5-5	NA	15	NA	TGTGCCAGCAGCTTAGACAGAATGAGCAATCAGCCCCAGCATTTT	CASSLDRMSNQPQHF
TRBJ1-2	TRBV5-1	NA	14	NA	TGCGCCAGCAGCTTGGCCCCGGGAGCGGGCGGCTACACCTTC	CASSLAPGAGGYTF
TRBJ2-1	TRBV11-3	NA	14	TRBD1	TGTGCCAGCAGCTCCCGGACAGGGGGCAATGAGCAGTTCTTC	CASSSRTGGNEQFF
TRBJ1-2	TRBV9	few	14	NA	TGTGCCAGCAGCGTAGATAGCAGCTACTATGGCTACACCTTC	CASSVDSSYYGYTF
TRBJ1-5	TRBV2	NA	13	NA	TGTGCCAGCAGTGATACAGACCATCAGCCCCAGCATTTT	CASSDTDHQPQHF
TRBJ2-2	TRBV5-1	few	14	NA	TGCGCCAGCAGCTTGAATGTGGGCACCGGGGAGCTGTTTTTT	CASSLNVGTGELFF
TRBJ2-7	TRBV27	once	15	NA	TGTGCCAGCAGTTTATCGGGAGCCCCGGGGTACGAGCAGTACTTC	CASSLSGAPGYEQYF
TRBJ1-4	TRBV4-1	NA	15	NA	TGCGCCAGCAGCCCCCGGAGGACAACTAATGAAAAACTGTTTTTT	CASSPRRTTNEKLFF
TRBJ2-1	TRBV9	NA	13	NA	TGTGCCAGCAGCGTCGGGAGCGGTAATGAGCAGTTCTTC	CASSVGSGNEQFF
TRBJ2-1	TRBV6-1	NA	14	NA	TGTGCCAGCACCTTAGGTGGGCAGTACAATGAGCAGTTCTTC	CASTLGGQYNEQFF
TRBJ2-1	TRBV10-2	NA	12	NA	TGCGCCAGCAGTGGTGCCTACAATGAGCAGTTCTTC	CASSGAYNEQFF
TRBJ2-7	TRBV9	NA	15	NA	TGTGCCAGCAGCGTAGCGGGGGAGGTCACCTACGAGCAGTACTTC	CASSVAGEVTYEQYF
TRBJ2-7	TRBV29-1	NA	15	TRBD2	TGCAGCGTTGGTCCTTCCGGGACTACCTCTGAGGAGCAGTACTTC	CSVGPSGTTSEEQYF
TRBJ2-3	TRBV28	NA	16	NA	TGTGCCAGCAGTTCCGGGGGCGAAGAGTTTGGAGATACGCAGTATTTT	CASSSGGEEFGDTQYF
TRBJ2-3	TRBV6-6	once	13	NA	TGTGCCAGCAGTCTCCCAACCACAGATACGCAGTATTTT	CASSLPTTDTQYF
TRBJ1-2	TRBV9	NA	12	NA	TGTGCCAGCAGCGTACCAGGTGATGGCTACACCTTC	CASSVPGDGYTF
TRBJ2-7	TRBV4-1	NA	14	NA	TGCGCCAGCAGCCAAGAACCCGGGTACTACGAGCAGTACTTC	CASSQEPGYYEQYF
TRBJ1-1	TRBV19	few	12	TRBD1	TGTGCCACACGGACAGGGTACACTGAAGCTTTCTTT	CATRTGYTEAFF
TRBJ2-7	TRBV19	NA	16	TRBD1	TGTGCCAGTAGTAACCCCGGGACAGTAAACTTTTACGAGCAGTACTTC	CASSNPGTVNFYEQYF
TRBJ2-7	TRBV7-9	NA	13	NA	TGTGCCAGCAGCGTCGCCGGTTTCCACGAGCAGTACTTC	CASSVAGFHEQYF
TRBJ2-7	TRBV4-1	NA	15	NA	TGCGCCAGCAGCCAGATACTGACCGGGGCCTACGAGCAGTACTTC	CASSQILTGAYEQYF
TRBJ2-5	TRBV28	NA	18	TRBD2	TGTGCCAGCAGCCTGACTAGCGGGAGGGGCCCAATCCAAGAGACCCAGTACTTC	CASSLTSGRGPIQETQYF
TRBJ2-5	TRBV28	NA	20	TRBD2	TGTGCCAGCAGTTTAACGGTCGGAACTAGCGGGGGAAAAAACCAAGAGACCCAGTACTTC	CASSLTVGTSGGKNQETQYF
TRBJ2-7	TRBV28	NA	11	NA	TGTGCCAGCCGTCGGGGGTACGAGCAGTACTTC	CASRRGYEQYF
TRBJ2-2	TRBV28	NA	14	NA	TGTGCCAGCAGTCCGGGCATGAACACCGGGGAGCTGTTTTTT	CASSPGMNTGELFF
TRBJ2-7	TRBV27	NA	11	NA	TGTGCCAGGACGAATTGGGACGAGCAGTACTTC	CARTNWDEQYF
TRBJ1-2	TRBV20-1	NA	10	NA	TGCAGTGCTAGTGAGGATGGCTACACCTTC	CSASEDGYTF
TRBJ2-7	TRBV7-9	NA	15	NA	TGTGCCAGCAGCTTAGTGTCGGGGAACTCCTACGAGCAGTACTTC	CASSLVSGNSYEQYF
TRBJ2-5	TRBV9	NA	16	NA	TGTGCCAGCAGCGGAGGGACAATTGACTCCGGGGAGACCCAGTACTTC	CASSGGTIDSGETQYF
TRBJ1-1	TRBV5-6	NA	14	NA	TGTGCCAGCAGCTCGACAGCTTGGGGCACTGAAGCTTTCTTT	CASSSTAWGTEAFF
TRBJ2-3	TRBV11-3	NA	14	NA	TGTGCCAGCAGCGACCGACAGCACACAGATACGCAGTATTTT	CASSDRQHTDTQYF
TRBJ1-5	TRBV6-5	few	13	NA	TGTGCCACCGTCCGCGGGGGCAATCAGCCCCAGCATTTT	CATVRGGNQPQHF
TRBJ2-3	TRBV6-6	NA	11	NA	TGTGCCAGCAGTAGCACAGATACGCAGTATTTT	CASSSTDTQYF
TRBJ2-5	TRBV7-3	once	16	NA	TGTGCCAGCAGCCCTTTCGGCGTGGGAGGACAAGAGACCCAGTACTTC	CASSPFGVGGQETQYF
TRBJ2-7	TRBV19	NA	14	NA	TGTGCCAGTAGTATGAGTGGTTCGTCCTACGAGCAGTACTTC	CASSMSGSSYEQYF
TRBJ2-3	TRBV4-3	NA	17	NA	TGCGCCAGCAGCCAAGAAATCGGGCAGGTTCGCACAGATACGCAGTATTTT	CASSQEIGQVRTDTQYF
TRBJ2-1	TRBV7-8	few	12	TRBD1	TGTGCCAGCATCCCAGGGGGCACTGAGCAGTTCTTC	CASIPGGTEQFF
TRBJ2-5	TRBV25-1	NA	14	NA	TGTGCCAGCAGTGAATGGGGGAGCCAAGAGACCCAGTACTTC	CASSEWGSQETQYF
TRBJ2-1	TRBV5-6	NA	17	TRBD2	TGTGCCAGCAGCTTGCCTCGGACTAGCGGGAGGGTTGATGAGCAGTTCTTC	CASSLPRTSGRVDEQFF
TRBJ2-7	TRBV10-3	NA	15	NA	TGTGCCATCAGTGAGTACACGGGACAAGGATACGAGCAGTACTTC	CAISEYTGQGYEQYF
TRBJ1-2	TRBV5-5	few	17	TRBD1	TGTGCCAGCAGCCTAGATAGGGGGACAGGGGAAGGTTATGGCTACACCTTC	CASSLDRGTGEGYGYTF
TRBJ2-7	TRBV2	once	15	TRBD2	TGTGCCAGCCTCCTTAAGACTAGCGGGACCAACGAGCAGTACTTC	CASLLKTSGTNEQYF
TRBJ2-1	TRBV7-3	NA	12	TRBD2	TGTGCCAGCAGCCCGGGGGGCAATGAGCAGTTCTTC	CASSPGGNEQFF
TRBJ2-3	TRBV27	NA	15	NA	TGTGCCAGCAGTTTCAACAGGGAAAGCACAGATACGCAGTATTTT	CASSFNRESTDTQYF
TRBJ2-1	TRBV7-9	NA	15	NA	TGTGCCAGCAGCTCCCCGGCAGGGGAGGGCAATGAGCAGTTCTTC	CASSSPAGEGNEQFF
TRBJ2-1	TRBV19	NA	13	TRBD2	TGTGCCAGTAACCCTTGGGGTAGCGGGTCTCAGTTCTTC	CASNPWGSGSQFF
TRBJ2-7	TRBV5-1	NA	15	TRBD2	TGCGCCAGCAGCCTAGGACTAGCGGGGGGCTACGAGCAGTACTTC	CASSLGLAGGYEQYF
TRBJ1-1	TRBV6-5	medium-sized	15	NA	TGTGCCAGCAGTTACGTGAGGGGGAAGAACACTGAAGCTTTCTTT	CASSYVRGKNTEAFF
TRBJ2-7	TRBV27	NA	13	NA	TGTGCCAGCGGAAGTAGTCAGGACTACGAGCAGTACTTC	CASGSSQDYEQYF
TRBJ1-1	TRBV7-6	NA	13	NA	TGTGCCAGCAGCTTAGGAGCCAGGGGTGAAGCTTTCTTT	CASSLGARGEAFF
TRBJ1-2	TRBV2	NA	14	NA	TGTGCCAGCAGGATGGGGGGAGGAAGCTATGGCTACACCTTC	CASRMGGGSYGYTF
TRBJ2-1	TRBV27	NA	17	TRBD1	TGTGCCAGCAGTTTAAGTTCGACAGGGTGGGAATACAATGAGCAGTTCTTC	CASSLSSTGWEYNEQFF
TRBJ2-2	TRBV4-1	NA	14	NA	TGCGCCAGCAGCCATCAACACGACACCGGGGAGCTGTTTTTT	CASSHQHDTGELFF
TRBJ2-2	TRBV7-8	NA	12	NA	TGTGCCAGCAGCTTCGGGGCGGGGGAGCTGTTTTTT	CASSFGAGELFF